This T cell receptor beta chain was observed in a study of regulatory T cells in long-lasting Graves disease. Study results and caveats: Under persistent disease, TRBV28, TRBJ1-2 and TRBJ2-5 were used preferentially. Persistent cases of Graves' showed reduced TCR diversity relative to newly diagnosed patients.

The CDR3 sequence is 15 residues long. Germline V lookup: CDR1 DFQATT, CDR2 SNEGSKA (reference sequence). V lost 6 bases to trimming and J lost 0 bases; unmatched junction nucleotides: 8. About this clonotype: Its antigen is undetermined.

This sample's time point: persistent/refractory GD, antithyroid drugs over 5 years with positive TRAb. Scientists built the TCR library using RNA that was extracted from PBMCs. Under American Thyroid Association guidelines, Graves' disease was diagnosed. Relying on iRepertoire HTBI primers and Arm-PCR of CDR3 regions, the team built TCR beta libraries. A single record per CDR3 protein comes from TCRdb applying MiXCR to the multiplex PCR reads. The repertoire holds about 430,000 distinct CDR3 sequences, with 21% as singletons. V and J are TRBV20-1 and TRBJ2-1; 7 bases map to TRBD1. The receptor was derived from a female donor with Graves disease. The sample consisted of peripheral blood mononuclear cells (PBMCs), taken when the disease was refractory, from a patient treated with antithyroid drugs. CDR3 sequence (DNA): TGCAGTGCGATACGACAGGGTAGCTCCTACAATGAGCAGTTCTTC. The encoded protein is CSAIRQGSSYNEQFF.